This T cell receptor (beta chain) was recorded in a study of blood T cell repertoires in COVID-19. Study background: The United States, Italy and Spain were the sources of the acute and convalescent COVID-19 samples. PBMCs, B-cell-depleted T cells, or T cells were the source of the cDNA or gDNA that made up the material.

Assay: immunoSEQ multiplex PCR; the TCRdb copy retains only in-frame clones and omits some. The sample holds some 490,000 clones, less than 90% seen once. Participants were placed into cohorts based on the clinical history they reported. Cohort 3 donors counted as recovered after two negative PCRs, clearance, or resolved symptoms. The TCR sequence derives from a woman aged 55 to 70 who had recovered from COVID-19. The sequenced material came from PBMCs or T cells enriched from blood (not recorded which).

DNA of the CDR3: TGCAGCGTTGACCTGGACAGGGGAGCTTTCTTT. Amino acid sequence: CSVDLDRGAFF. The V and J genes are TRBV29-1 and TRBJ1-1; 9 bases agree with TRBD1. Germline trimming cut 3 bases from V and 10 bases from J; bases unmatched to any gene: 3. CDR1 is SQVTM and CDR2 is ANQGSEA in the germline V gene. This CDR3 spans 11 amino acids.